The subject of this entry is one T cell receptor beta chain. Its antigen is not yet known. No clone much larger than this one lies a single base away; base qualities are absent. The library was built by means of the immunoSEQ multiplex PCR assay. The multiplex PCR relied on a mix of 60 forward primers for TCR Vbeta segments and 13 reverse primers for TCR Jbeta segments. The CDR3 region of rearranged TCR beta genes was amplified from genomic DNA with a multiplex PCR assay. The amplified TCR beta libraries were sequenced on the Illumina HiSeq System as 87-base-pair reads. Per the source publication's procedure: A later analysis counted approximately 84 million unique TCR beta chains across the 666 repertoires, and roughly 9.9 million of these chains were shared by at least two donors. Raw reads were error-corrected and collapsed into unique sequences by a nearest-neighbor algorithm in which closely related sequences were merged to remove PCR and sequencing errors. Alignment of CDR3 sequences to IMGT reference sequences was used to assign V, D and J gene segments. For a sequence to be retained, a match of at least six nucleotides to both a V gene segment and a J gene segment was required. Rearrangements were called productive when the CDR3 lacked stop codons and stayed in frame with V and J; all others were non-productive. CDR3 was defined according to IMGT convention as the region running from the second conserved V-encoded cysteine to the conserved J-encoded phenylalanine. The earlier analysis of around 640 of the donors excluded sequences that lacked an unambiguous match to a single V gene segment. In an earlier analysis of 587 of the donors, V segments were called functional above 56.7% productive rearrangements and were called segregating when the between-donor standard deviation exceeded 5%. A statistical classification framework was built for diagnosing cytomegalovirus status from the catalog of TCR beta chain sequences. In a later analysis, TCR nucleotide sequences were compared against IMGT/GENE-DB human TR gene sequences so that V and J genes could be assigned. A later analysis assigned CDR3 sequences and most-parsimonious VDJ recombination scenarios with the TCRdist pipeline. In a later analysis, each TCR beta chain was defined by its CDR3 amino acid sequence together with its V-gene family, and reads lacking a unique V-gene family were excluded. To address suspected cross-contamination and a sequencing artifact, a later analysis removed around 590 highly shared, low-generation-probability nucleotide sequences. A later analysis calculated a clonal expansion index for each public chain from normalized within-repertoire ranks of inferred template counts. In a later analysis, generation probabilities were computed with a VDJ recombination model fitted to out-of-frame rearrangements, and the resulting probabilities were checked against IGoR. Hypergeometric tests were used in a later analysis to score TCR-TCR, TCR-HLA and TCR-CMV co-occurrence, with a repertoire-size bias correction applied to the TCR pairs. False discovery rates were estimated in a later analysis by permuting HLA or CMV assignments 20 times. In a later analysis, co-occurring TCRs were grouped using DBSCAN, and TCRdist sequence similarity was added for clustering within HLA-allele-positive subsets. For co-occurrence clustering, repertoires with fewer than 30,000 or more than 120,000 public chains were excluded, along with several repertoires with anomalous nucleotide sharing. This is the immuneACCESS table as TCRdb keeps it, with only in-frame sequences that have V and J called. A part of the clones is gone; compared with another copy, unresolved V genes explain less than half, and the rest is unexplained. The V and J calls and the clone size are those of that table, but D and trimming were determined from the DNA. This sample gives roughly 200,000 clones in total; around three quarters of them show up just once. The ten top clones hold around 4.8% of the sample.

This sample was included in a study of cytomegalovirus exposure and HLA in healthy donors (dated 2017 in TCRdb). Broadly, across the study: An earlier analysis of some 550 of the donors reported approximately 290 Gb of sequence data and 100 million to 130 million unique TCR beta sequences from roughly 180 million T cells. The number of typed donors differed by locus: about 620-640 for A, B, C, DRB1 and DQB1; roughly 510 for DQA1; 606 for DPA1; and roughly 450 for DPB1. To predict cytomegalovirus infection status, the study brought together high-throughput TCR immunosequencing, statistical association of individual TCRs with disease status, and machine learning. A few DR-DQ haplotypes were handled as single units for association and clustering because linkage in the cohort was strong. A later genetic analysis used genome-wide SNP genotypes for 398 of the 666 donors, treating that subset as a discovery cohort. In an earlier analysis of over 550 of the donors, high-throughput TCR beta sequencing was used to judge whether each TCR beta V gene segment behaved as functional or pseudogenic. All discovery cohort repertoires had been generated on a single sequencing platform. In the later analysis, no new phenotypic data were used to find candidate immune exposures; instead, reliance was placed on TCR beta sequences and their occurrence across donors. Class I and class II HLA loci were covered by the typing at four-digit resolution. A later analysis re-examined previously published TCR beta repertoires from 600 to 700 donors and added high-resolution HLA genotyping to investigate patterns of TCR occurrence. Among around 400 genotyped donors of the cohort, an average of around 250,000 unique TCR beta nucleotide sequences was sequenced per donor, of which approximately 19% were non-productive. Donor age, sex, ethnicity and CMV serostatus were collected together with the repertoire data. Among the roughly 400 genotyped donors, approximately 82% belonged to the genetic ancestry cluster associated with self-reported Caucasian donors. Around 300 gigabases of sequencing data and some 85 million unique TCR sequences were included in an early release covering roughly 600 HLA-typed donors. The study aimed to test whether cataloging public T cell receptors could reveal signatures of past pathogen exposure. Besides the first cohort of some 670 subjects, a separate validation cohort made up of over 95 different subjects was used. Using immunosequencing, the study profiled T cell repertoires from 500 to 800 subjects and related those repertoires to cytomegalovirus serostatus. The study at large found these results: A total of 150 to 200 TCR beta chains were listed by the study as associated with cytomegalovirus. Because HLA typing was unavailable for some donors at each locus, only the typed subset was used in association tests. It was suggested by the authors that the approach could potentially be generalized to other disease states and immunological phenotypes. An earlier analysis of several hundred of the donors showed that most TCR beta V segments appeared in productive rearrangements either about 90% or about 30% of the time, which broadly matched IMGT annotations. The classifier was reported to diagnose cytomegalovirus status with high specificity and sensitivity in both the original cohort and the validation cohort. In a later analysis, TCR association rates were found to vary across HLA loci, with the most associated TCRs seen for DRB1 alleles and the fewest for HLA-C alleles. According to a later analysis, most CMV-associated TCR beta chains appeared to be HLA-restricted, and the HLA associations seemed to be driven largely by CMV exposure. CMV serostatus was the only immune exposure information available for the cohort. In a later analysis, HLA-associated TCR beta chains were found to be more clonally expanded and to have lower generation probabilities than equally common non-associated chains. In a later analysis, some 17,000 TCR beta sequences were associated with specific HLA alleles at a false discovery rate of 0.05. In vitro tests confirmed that a few of the cytomegalovirus-associated TCR beta chains recognize cytomegalovirus antigens. Presence/absence analyses assumed roughly uniform sequencing depth across donors, an assumption that may not hold. The earlier analysis of about 600 of the donors excluded 15 to 20 rarely observed V segments, including chromosome 9 orphons, because counts were too low. A later genetic analysis reported fewer N-insertions in productive TCRs among donors in an Asian-associated ancestry cluster than the roughly 720-donor mean. Correlated functional status among segregating V segments might be attributable to linkage disequilibrium, but an unknown experimental factor could not be ruled out. An association between a missense DCLRE1C variant and V-gene and J-gene trimming of TCR beta chains was found in a later genetic analysis and replicated in an independent cohort. While some public TCRs were present in many individuals, most TCR sequences turned up only very rarely across donors. Strong co-occurrence of HLA alleles, especially DR and DQ, made assigning TCR associations to individual alleles difficult. Some IMGT-functional V segments, including TRBV6-2 and TRBV6-3, could not be distinguished by the 87-base-pair reads and were therefore excluded. Several of the top co-occurrence clusters appeared to be linked to parvovirus B19, influenza, CMV and Epstein-Barr virus, according to a later analysis. A cluster of highly shared sequence variants was judged likely to be a technical artifact of the sequencing pipeline. A further reported finding was that TCR beta sequences accurately predicted the HLA-A and HLA-B alleles for most subjects in the first cohort. This cohort had only TCR beta chains sequenced, and the lack of alpha or paired-chain data limited which features could be detected.

Germline trimming amounts to 4 bases on V and 4 bases on J, with 28 as the count of junction bases outside the gene matches. The CDR3, from cysteine to phenylalanine, totals 22 residues. Only the CDR3 part of the read is kept: 66 bases, read in frame from the first base. The germline V gene gives CDR1 as LGHNA and CDR2 as YNFKEQ. The cohort comprised 550 to 700 healthy bone marrow donors. At the time of sampling, all cohort members were nominally healthy, though unrecorded immune exposures were likely present. The donor tested CMV seropositive and was one of the 289 seropositive cohort members. Every donor gave a peripheral blood sample, and the peripheral blood mononuclear cells from that sample were used for TCR beta sequencing. The Qiagen DNeasy Blood Extraction Kit was used to extract genomic DNA from the blood cell samples.

The specimen sequenced was PBMCs. The sequence came from a woman under 40 in good health and CMV-seropositive. The rearranged segments are TRBV4-2 and TRBJ2-3; the junction holds 8 bases that match TRBD2. For the CDR3, the sequence is CASSLSGAAKRRGGLQADTQYF. The sequenced DNA: TGTGCCAGCAGCCTATCGGGCGCAGCCAAGCGCCGGGGGGGCCTTCAAGCAGATACGCAGTATTTT.